This T cell receptor (beta chain) was identified in a study of tumor-infiltrating lymphocytes in oesophageal squamous cell carcinoma. A single record per CDR3 protein comes from TCRdb applying MiXCR to the PCR reads. The sample has 10,000 to 15,000 distinct CDR3 sequences, 50% to 60% seen once. The CDR3 length is 16 residues. CDR1 and CDR2 from the germline V gene are SGHTA and FQGNSA. V gave up 5 bases and J gave up 4 bases, with 18 bases separating them. This chain links TRBV7-2 with TRBJ2-1; D unresolved. The specimen sequenced was esophageal tumor tissue. The receptor was isolated from a female donor with esophageal squamous cell carcinoma. The CDR3 DNA reads TGTGCCAGCAGCCAGGTTTGGAGCTCACGGTACAATGAGCAGTTCTTC. Residues: CASSQVWSSRYNEQFF.